This paragraph covers one T cell receptor (beta chain) sequence. There are many counts of this clonotype. Its recognized antigen is unknown. No base qualities exist here, and no much larger clone lies one base off it. Reads for this sample came from an Illumina MiSeq. TCRdb reprocessing: public reads trimmed at Q25 with fastp, clones called with MiXCR, in-frame beta chains kept. For every CDR3 protein sequence, its rows merge into one entry that carries the most common genes and DNA. The sample contains roughly 5,800 distinct CDR3 sequences, around 8.8% of them found a single time. Together, the top ten hold under 5.5% of the sample. This sample was taken from a study. CDR1 and CDR2 are read off the germline V gene as SGHRS and YFSETQ. The CDR3 numbers 16 residues from cysteine through phenylalanine. Only the CDR3 part of the read is kept: 48 bases, read in frame from the first base. V loses 4 bases, J loses 0 bases, and the germline ends lie 14 bases apart.

The receptor was derived from a human donor with rheumatoid arthritis. In this chain, TRBV5-1 is recombined with TRBJ2-1; the best D guess is TRBD1, with 6 bases matching. Sequenced: CD4+ T cells from synovial fluid. The DNA is TGCGCCAGCAGCCCAGGGGACGGCTTCTCCTACAATGAGCAGTTCTTC. It specifies CASSPGDGFSYNEQFF.